The 26 T cell receptor beta chains below come from one sample, sequenced in a study of CXCR3-negative and CXCR3-positive naive CD8 T cells. The libraries of TRB cDNA were constructed through 5' RACE using UMI labels. TCRdb re-called the 5' RACE reads, yielding one record per CDR3 amino acid sequence without DNA. This sample's clone table lists just over 40,000 distinct CDR3 sequences. Sequencing input: naive CXCR3- CD8+ T cells from blood. Indicated subset: CD45RO-CCR7+CD27+CD95- naive CD8+ T cells lacking CXCR3 (TNR3-). These receptors all come from a human donor in good health. Some clones in this sample may be carry-over from other donors' samples.

The genes are TRBV20-1 and TRBJ2-7; TCRdb reports TRBD1, a call that lacks DNA to check it against. Germline lookup yields CDR1 DFQATT and CDR2 SNEGSKA (reference sequence). The CDR3 loop spans 14 amino acids. CDR3 amino acids: CSARAVDRDYEQYF.

The rearrangement joins TRBV6-5 to TRBJ2-4. Germline lookup yields CDR1 MNHEY and CDR2 SVGAGI. The CDR3 runs 14 residues. The CDR3 sequence is CASSPWQGQNIQYF.

The chain has TRBV7-9 and TRBJ1-1; TCRdb proposes TRBD1, but this gene call is untestable without DNA. From germline, CDR1 is SEHNR and CDR2 FQNEAQ (reference sequence). The CDR3 loop spans 15 amino acids. This chain's CDR3 is CASSLRDSGDTEAFF. Filled out from reference TRBV7-9 and TRBJ1-1, the complete variable domain reads DTGVSQNPRHKITKRGQNVTFRCDPISEHNRLYWYRQTLGQGPEFLTYFQNEAQLEKSRLLSDRFSAERPKGSFSTLEIQRTEQGDSAMYLCASSLRDSGDTEAFFGQGTRLTVV.

The chain employs TRBV18 and TRBJ2-1; TCRdb's D gene call, TRBD1, goes unchecked for lack of DNA. The CDR3 spans 15 residues. CDR1 is KGHSH, CDR2 LQKENI, per germline. CDR3 in amino acids: CASSTTGGDYNEQFF.

This sequence joins TRBV14 and TRBJ2-5; TCRdb lists TRBD2, though no DNA is available to test this call. This CDR3 has 14 amino acids. Germline CDR1 SGHDN, CDR2 FVKESK. Here the CDR3 reads CASSQWDVGETQYF.

This sequence joins TRBV14 and TRBJ2-3; there is no DNA to check the TCRdb D call of TRBD2. Per the germline V gene, CDR1 is SGHDN and CDR2 is FVKESK. The CDR3 loop spans 15 amino acids. This chain's CDR3 is CASSQGTSGTDTQYF.

This chain links TRBV14 with TRBJ1-1. The CDR3 length is 13 residues. The germline V gene encodes CDR1 SGHDN and CDR2 FVKESK. CDR3: CASSQVSSPEAFF.

The chain uses TRBV11-3 and TRBJ2-2; absent DNA, TCRdb's TRBD1 call cannot be checked. The CDR3 length is 17 residues. CDR1 and CDR2 (germline): SGHNT, YENEEA. The CDR3 sequence: CASSAHRDRQNTGELLF. The complete variable domain, with remaining parts taken from reference TRBV11-3 and TRBJ2-2, reads EAGVVQSPRYKIIEKKQPVAFWCNPISGHNTLYWYLQNLGQGPELLIRYENEEAVDDSQLPKDRFSAERLKGVDSTLKIQPAELGDSAVYLCASSAHRDRQNTGELLFGEGSRLTVL.

The chain has TRBV21-1 and TRBJ1-1; TCRdb picks TRBD1, but there is no DNA to check that call. TRBV21-1 is designated a pseudogene. The CDR3 is 15 amino acids. CDR3 sequence: CASSHRDIGNTEAFF.

The chain recombines TRBV29-1 with TRBJ2-7; without DNA, the TCRdb call of TRBD1 cannot be checked. Per germline, CDR1 SQVTM and CDR2 ANQGSEA. This CDR3 spans 16 amino acids. CDR3 in amino acids: CSVERGTGLTSYEQYF.

The rearrangement joins TRBV28 to TRBJ1-3; TCRdb's D call, TRBD1, is unchecked because there is no DNA. This CDR3 has 16 amino acids. In germline, CDR1 is MDHEN, CDR2 SYDVKM. The CDR3 loop is CASTHRDRESGNTIYF.

This chain joins TRBV25-1 and TRBJ2-3; TCRdb gives TRBD1 as the D gene, but with no DNA this cannot be confirmed. Germline V lookup: CDR1 MGHDK, CDR2 SYGVNS. CDR3 size: 15 residues. The CDR3 loop reads CASSETARATDTQYF.

The chain employs TRBV7-8 and TRBJ2-3; TCRdb returns TRBD1, unconfirmable since there is no DNA. The germline V gene has CDR1 SGHVS and CDR2 FQNEAQ. The CDR3 has 19 residues. The CDR3: CASTHLGGPRGSGTDTQYF.

The chain couples TRBV12-3 or TRBV12-4 to TRBJ1-1. This CDR3 spans 14 amino acids. The CDR3 sequence: CASSLALGYTEAFF.

The rearrangement joins TRBV29-1 to TRBJ1-3. This CDR3 has 11 residues. CDR1 is SQVTM, CDR2 ANQGSEA, per germline. The CDR3 region is CSVVSGNTIYF.

V usage is TRBV29-1 and J usage is TRBJ2-1; TCRdb calls TRBD2, which cannot be checked without DNA. CDR3 length equals 14 residues. In germline, CDR1 is SQVTM, CDR2 ANQGSEA. CDR3 in amino acids: CSVWPGLEGNEQFF.

This chain connects TRBV4-2 to TRBJ2-3; absent DNA, TCRdb's TRBD2 call cannot be checked. Germline CDR1 and CDR2: LGHNA and YNFKEQ. The CDR3 covers 14 residues. The CDR3 sequence: CASGFAAARDTQYF.

The rearrangement uses TRBV7-6 and TRBJ1-5. Germline V CDR1 and CDR2: SGHVS, FNYEAQ. This CDR3 comprises 13 residues. CDR3: CASSFEDNQPQHF.

This rearrangement joins TRBV11-2 to TRBJ1-1; TCRdb designates TRBD1, a call that cannot be tested without DNA. The CDR3 is made up of 14 amino acids. Germline loops: CDR1 SGHAT, CDR2 FQNNGV. This CDR3 is CASSRGRVGTEAFF. Full variable domain (remainder filled in from reference TRBV11-2 and TRBJ1-1): EAGVAQSPRYKIIEKRQSVAFWCNPISGHATLYWYQQILGQGPKLLIQFQNNGVVDDSQLPKDRFSAERLKGVDSTLKIQPAKLEDSAVYLCASSRGRVGTEAFFGQGTRLTVV.

The chain combines TRBV5-5 with TRBJ2-7; TCRdb reports TRBD1, a call that lacks DNA to check it against. Germline V gene lookup returns CDR1 SGHKS and CDR2 YYEKEE (reference sequence). The CDR3 loop spans 15 amino acids. CDR3 sequence reads: CASSLGQGSGYEQYF.

V usage is TRBV12-3 or TRBV12-4 and J usage is TRBJ2-3; the TRBD1 assignment by TCRdb is unverifiable without DNA. The CDR3 has 17 amino acids. Here the CDR3 reads CASRRGGRGDRPRTQYF.

This CDR3 is CASSQYRGQTRYGYTF. The chain joins TRBV14 to TRBJ1-2; checking the TCRdb D call of TRBD1 is not possible without DNA. CDR3 size: 16 residues. Germline V gene sequence: CDR1 SGHDN, CDR2 FVKESK. The full variable domain, with the rest looked up from reference TRBV14 and TRBJ1-2, is EAGVTQFPSHSVIEKGQTVTLRCDPISGHDNLYWYRRVMGKEIKFLLHFVKESKQDESGMPNNRFLAERTGGTYSTLKVQPAELEDSGVYFCASSQYRGQTRYGYTFGSGTRLTVV.

The gene calls are TRBV5-1 and TRBJ1-1; lacking DNA, the TRBD1 call made by TCRdb goes unchecked. CDR1 and CDR2 from the germline V gene are SGHRS and YFSETQ. The CDR3 spans 13 residues. CDR3 sequence reads: CASSLQGDTEAFF.

V usage is TRBV7-7 and J usage is TRBJ2-7; with no DNA, the TCRdb D assignment of TRBD1 cannot be verified. CDR3 length equals 15 residues. Germline V gene lookup returns CDR1 SSHAT and CDR2 FNYEAQ (reference sequence). The CDR3 is CASSFGRGPSYEQYF.

V is TRBV10-3 and J is TRBJ1-5. Germline-derived CDR1 and CDR2 are ENHRY and SYGVKD. CDR3 size: 15 residues. CDR3 amino acids: CAISDVETMDEPQHF.

The chain uses TRBV11-2 and TRBJ1-6; TCRdb calls TRBD1, which cannot be checked without DNA. Looked up from germline, CDR1 is SGHAT and CDR2 is FQNNGV. The CDR3 spans 14 residues. The CDR3 spells CASSLGQDGSPLHF.